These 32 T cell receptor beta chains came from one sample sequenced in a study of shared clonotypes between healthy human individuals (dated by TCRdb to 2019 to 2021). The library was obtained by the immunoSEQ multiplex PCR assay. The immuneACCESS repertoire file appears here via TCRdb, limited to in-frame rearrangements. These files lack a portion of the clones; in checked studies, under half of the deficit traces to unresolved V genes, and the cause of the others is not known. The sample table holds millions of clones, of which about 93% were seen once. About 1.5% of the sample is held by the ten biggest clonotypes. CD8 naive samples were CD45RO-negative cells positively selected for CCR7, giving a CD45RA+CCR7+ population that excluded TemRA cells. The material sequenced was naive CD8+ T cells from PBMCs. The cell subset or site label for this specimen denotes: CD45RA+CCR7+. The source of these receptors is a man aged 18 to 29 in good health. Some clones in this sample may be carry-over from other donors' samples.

CDR3 sequence (DNA): TGTGCCACCTCATCTGGGGGGCCCGGGGAGCTGTTTTTT. Translated: CATSSGGPGELFF. J is TRBJ2-2 and V is TRBV6-6, with D possibly being TRBD1 or TRBD2 (6 bases each). Deletions cut 10 bases from V and 6 bases from J, with 15 bases between. The germline V gene has CDR1 MNHNY and CDR2 SVGAGI (reference sequence). CDR3 length: 13 amino acids.

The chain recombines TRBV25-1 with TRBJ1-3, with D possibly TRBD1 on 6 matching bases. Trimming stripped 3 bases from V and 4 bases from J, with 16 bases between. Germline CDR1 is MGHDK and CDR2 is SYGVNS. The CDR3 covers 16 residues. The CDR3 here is CASSDPARGAGNTIYF. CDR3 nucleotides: TGTGCCAGCAGTGACCCCGCCAGGGGAGCAGGAAACACCATATATTTT. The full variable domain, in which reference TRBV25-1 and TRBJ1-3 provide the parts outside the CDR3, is EADIYQTPRYLVIGTGKKITLECSQTMGHDKMYWYQQDPGMELHLIHYSYGVNSTEKGDLSSESTVSRIRTEHFPLTLESARPSHTSQYLCASSDPARGAGNTIYFGEGSWLTVV.

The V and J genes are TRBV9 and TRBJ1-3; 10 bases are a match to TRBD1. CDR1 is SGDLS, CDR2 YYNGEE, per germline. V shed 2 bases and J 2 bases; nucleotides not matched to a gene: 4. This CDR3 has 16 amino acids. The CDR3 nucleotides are TGTGCCAGCAGCGTGACCGGGACAGGGGCTGGAAACACCATATATTTT. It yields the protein CASSVTGTGAGNTIYF.

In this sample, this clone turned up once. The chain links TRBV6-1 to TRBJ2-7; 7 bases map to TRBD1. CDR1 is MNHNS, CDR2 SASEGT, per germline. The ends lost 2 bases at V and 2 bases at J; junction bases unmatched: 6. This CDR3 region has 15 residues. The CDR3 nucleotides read TGTGCCAGCAGTGAATACGACAGGGAGACCTACGAGCAGTACTTC. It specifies CASSEYDRETYEQYF.

In DNA form, the CDR3 reads TGTGCCAGCAGCTTAGCACCGCAGAACACTGAAGCTTTCTTT. It yields the protein CASSLAPQNTEAFF. This rearrangement joins TRBV11-2 to TRBJ1-1; no firm D call. CDR3 size: 14 residues. V lost 1 base to trimming and J lost 1 base, with 7 bases between them. Germline CDR1 reads SGHAT; CDR2 reads FQNNGV.

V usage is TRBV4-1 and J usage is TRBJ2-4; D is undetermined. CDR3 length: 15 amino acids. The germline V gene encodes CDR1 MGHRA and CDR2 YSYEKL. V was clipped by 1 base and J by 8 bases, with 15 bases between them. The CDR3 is CASSQVGLIGYIQYF. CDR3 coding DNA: TGCGCCAGCAGCCAAGTAGGGCTGATCGGATACATTCAGTACTTC.

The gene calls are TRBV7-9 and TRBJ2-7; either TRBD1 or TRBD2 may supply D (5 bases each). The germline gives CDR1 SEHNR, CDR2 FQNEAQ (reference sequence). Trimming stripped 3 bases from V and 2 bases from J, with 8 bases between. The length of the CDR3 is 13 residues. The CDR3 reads CASSLRGPYEQYF. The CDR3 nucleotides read TGTGCCAGCAGCTTGAGGGGCCCCTACGAGCAGTACTTC.

In DNA, the CDR3 is TGCGCCAGCAGCCAAGATCCCGGGACACCAATTCCCTACGAGCAGTACTTC. Translated: CASSQDPGTPIPYEQYF. The chain links TRBV4-1 to TRBJ2-7, with a weak D call TRBD1 (6 bases). CDR3 size: 17 residues. V was clipped by 0 bases and J by 2 bases, with 17 bases between them. From germline, CDR1 is MGHRA and CDR2 YSYEKL.

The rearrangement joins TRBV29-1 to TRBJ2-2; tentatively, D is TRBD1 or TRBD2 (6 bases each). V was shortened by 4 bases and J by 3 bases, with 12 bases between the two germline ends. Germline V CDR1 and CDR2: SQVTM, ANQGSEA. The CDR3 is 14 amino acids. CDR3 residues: CSVAEGDYTGELFF. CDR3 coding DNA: TGCAGCGTTGCGGAGGGGGATTACACCGGGGAGCTGTTTTTT.

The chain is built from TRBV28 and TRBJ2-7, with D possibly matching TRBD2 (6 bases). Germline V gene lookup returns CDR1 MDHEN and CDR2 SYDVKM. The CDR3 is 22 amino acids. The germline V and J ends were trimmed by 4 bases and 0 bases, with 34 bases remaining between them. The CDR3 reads CASSSSDLSRGRETLSSYEQYF. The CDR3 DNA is TGTGCCAGCAGTTCCAGCGACCTCTCTCGTGGACGGGAGACATTGAGCTCCTACGAGCAGTACTTC. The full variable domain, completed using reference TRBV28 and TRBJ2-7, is DVKVTQSSRYLVKRTGEKVFLECVQDMDHENMFWYRQDPGLGLRLIYFSYDVKMKEKGDIPEGYSVSREKKERFSLILESASTNQTSMYLCASSSSDLSRGRETLSSYEQYFGPGTRLTVT.

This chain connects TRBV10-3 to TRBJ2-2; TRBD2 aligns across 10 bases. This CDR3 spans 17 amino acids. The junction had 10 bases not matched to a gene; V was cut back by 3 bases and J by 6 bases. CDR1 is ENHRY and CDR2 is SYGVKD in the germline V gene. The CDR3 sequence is CAISDLAGEGSAGELFF. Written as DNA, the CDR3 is TGTGCCATCAGTGATCTAGCGGGAGAGGGGTCGGCCGGGGAGCTGTTTTTT.

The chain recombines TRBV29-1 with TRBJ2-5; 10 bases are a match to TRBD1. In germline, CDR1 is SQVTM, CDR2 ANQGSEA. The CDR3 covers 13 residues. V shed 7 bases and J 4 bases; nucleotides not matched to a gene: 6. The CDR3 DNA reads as TGCAGCGCTGGGACAGGGGTCGGAGAGACCCAGTACTTC. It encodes CSAGTGVGETQYF.

The DNA of the CDR3 is TGTGCCAGCAGCGTAGGAATTGGGGAAGAAAAACTGTTTTTT. Protein sequence: CASSVGIGEEKLFF. This chain joins TRBV9 and TRBJ1-4; D is undetermined. V was shortened by 0 bases and J by 8 bases, with 11 bases between the two germline ends. Germline V gene data show CDR1 as SGDLS and CDR2 as YYNGEE. The CDR3 has 14 amino acids.

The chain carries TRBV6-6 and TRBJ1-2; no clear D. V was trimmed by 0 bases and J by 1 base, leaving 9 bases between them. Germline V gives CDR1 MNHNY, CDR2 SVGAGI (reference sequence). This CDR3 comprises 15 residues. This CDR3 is CASSYSANLNYGYTF. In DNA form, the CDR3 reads TGTGCCAGCAGTTACTCAGCCAATCTTAACTATGGCTACACCTTC.

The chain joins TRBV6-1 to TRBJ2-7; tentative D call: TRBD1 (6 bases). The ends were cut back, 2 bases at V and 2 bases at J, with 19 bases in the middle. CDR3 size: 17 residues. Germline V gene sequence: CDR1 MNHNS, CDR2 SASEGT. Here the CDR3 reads CASSETGWAGLTYEQYF. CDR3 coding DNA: TGTGCCAGCAGTGAAACAGGGTGGGCCGGGTTAACCTACGAGCAGTACTTC.

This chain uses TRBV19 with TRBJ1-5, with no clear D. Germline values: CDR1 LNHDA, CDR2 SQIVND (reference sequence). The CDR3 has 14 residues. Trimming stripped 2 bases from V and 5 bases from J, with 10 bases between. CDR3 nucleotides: TGTGCCAGTAGTATAATGGGCGAAGATCAGCCCCAGCATTTT. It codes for CASSIMGEDQPQHF.

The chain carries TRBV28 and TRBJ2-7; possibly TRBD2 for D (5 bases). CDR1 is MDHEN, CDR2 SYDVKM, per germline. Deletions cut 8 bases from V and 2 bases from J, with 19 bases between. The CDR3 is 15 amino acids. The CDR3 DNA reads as TGTGCCAGCGGACCCCAGTGGACTGCCGCCTACGAGCAGTACTTC. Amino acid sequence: CASGPQWTAAYEQYF.

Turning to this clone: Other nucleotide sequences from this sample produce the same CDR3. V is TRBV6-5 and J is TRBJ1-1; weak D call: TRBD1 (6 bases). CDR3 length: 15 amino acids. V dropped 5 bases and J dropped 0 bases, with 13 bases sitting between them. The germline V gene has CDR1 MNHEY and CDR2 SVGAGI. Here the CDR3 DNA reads TGTGCCAGCAGTCCGAGGGGGGGGATGAACACTGAAGCTTTCTTT. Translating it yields CASSPRGGMNTEAFF.

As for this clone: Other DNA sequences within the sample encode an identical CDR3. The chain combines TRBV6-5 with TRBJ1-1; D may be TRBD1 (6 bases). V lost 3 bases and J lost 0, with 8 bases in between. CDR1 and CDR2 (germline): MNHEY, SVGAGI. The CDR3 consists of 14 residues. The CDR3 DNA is TGTGCCAGCAGTTATCAGGGGATGAACACTGAAGCTTTCTTT. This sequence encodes CASSYQGMNTEAFF.

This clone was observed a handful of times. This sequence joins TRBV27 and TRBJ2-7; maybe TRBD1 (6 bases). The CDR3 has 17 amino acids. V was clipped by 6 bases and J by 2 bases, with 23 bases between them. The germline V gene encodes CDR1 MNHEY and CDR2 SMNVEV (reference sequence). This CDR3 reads CASSGPKGDTLPYEQYF. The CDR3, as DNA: TGTGCCAGCAGCGGTCCTAAGGGGGACACCCTTCCCTACGAGCAGTACTTC.

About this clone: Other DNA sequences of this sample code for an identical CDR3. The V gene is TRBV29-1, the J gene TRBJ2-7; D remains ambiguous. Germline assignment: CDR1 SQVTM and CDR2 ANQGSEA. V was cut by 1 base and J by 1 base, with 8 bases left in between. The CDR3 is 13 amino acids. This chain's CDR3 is CSVEGTASYEQYF. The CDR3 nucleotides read TGCAGCGTTGAAGGGACGGCGTCCTACGAGCAGTACTTC.

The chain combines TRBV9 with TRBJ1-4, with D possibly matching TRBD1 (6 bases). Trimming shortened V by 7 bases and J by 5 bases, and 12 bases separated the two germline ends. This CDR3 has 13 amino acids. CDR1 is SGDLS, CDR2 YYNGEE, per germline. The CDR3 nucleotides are TGTGCCAGCGCGGGGGGACACAATGAAAAACTGTTTTTT. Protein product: CASAGGHNEKLFF.

CDR3 protein: CASSPFRDRQNIQYF. CDR3 bases: TGTGCCAGCAGCCCTTTCCGGGACCGACAAAACATTCAGTACTTC. The chain recombines TRBV5-4 with TRBJ2-4; D may correspond to TRBD1 or TRBD2 (5 bases each). This CDR3 contains 15 residues. The V gene's germline CDR1 is SGHNT and CDR2 YYREEE (reference sequence). V was clipped by 4 bases and J by 5 bases, with 16 bases between them.

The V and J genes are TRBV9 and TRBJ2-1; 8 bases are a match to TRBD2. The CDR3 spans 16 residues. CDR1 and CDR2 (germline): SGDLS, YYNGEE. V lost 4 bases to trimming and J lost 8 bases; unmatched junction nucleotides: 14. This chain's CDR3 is CASSQGTGRVVDEQFF. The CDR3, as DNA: TGTGCCAGCAGCCAGGGGACCGGGAGGGTCGTCGATGAGCAGTTCTTC.

CDR3 sequence reads: CASSSGQSPYF. In nucleotides, the CDR3 is TGTGCCAGCAGCTCCGGGCAGTCTCCGTACTTC. V is TRBV7-9 and J is TRBJ2-7; no firm D call. Trimming pared 4 bases from V and 12 bases from J, leaving 13 bases between. Germline values: CDR1 SEHNR, CDR2 FQNEAQ (reference sequence). The CDR3 is 11 amino acids. Looking up the rest from reference TRBV7-9 and TRBJ2-7 gives the full variable domain: DTGVSQNPRHKITKRGQNVTFRCDPISEHNRLYWYRQTLGQGPEFLTYFQNEAQLEKSRLLSDRFSAERPKGSFSTLEIQRTEQGDSAMYLCASSSGQSPYFGPGTRLTVT.

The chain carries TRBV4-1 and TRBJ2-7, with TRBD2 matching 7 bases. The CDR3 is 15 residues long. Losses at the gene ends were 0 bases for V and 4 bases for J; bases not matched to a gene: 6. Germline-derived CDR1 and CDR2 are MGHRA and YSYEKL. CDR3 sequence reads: CASSQDLPSGYEQYF. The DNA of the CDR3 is TGCGCCAGCAGCCAAGATCTTCCTAGCGGTTACGAGCAGTACTTC.

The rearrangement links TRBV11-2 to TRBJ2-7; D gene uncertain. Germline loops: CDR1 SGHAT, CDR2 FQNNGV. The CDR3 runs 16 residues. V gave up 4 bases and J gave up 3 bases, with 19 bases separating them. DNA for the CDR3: TGTGCCAGCAGCTCACTCGTGACTCCGAGACTCTACGAGCAGTACTTC. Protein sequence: CASSSLVTPRLYEQYF.

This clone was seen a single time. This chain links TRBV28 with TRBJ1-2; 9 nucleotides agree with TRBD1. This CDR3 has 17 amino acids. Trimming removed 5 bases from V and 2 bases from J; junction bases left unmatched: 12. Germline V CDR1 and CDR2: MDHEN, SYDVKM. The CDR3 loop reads CASSPLGQGWENYGYTF. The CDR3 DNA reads TGTGCCAGCAGTCCCTTGGGACAGGGTTGGGAAAACTATGGCTACACCTTC.

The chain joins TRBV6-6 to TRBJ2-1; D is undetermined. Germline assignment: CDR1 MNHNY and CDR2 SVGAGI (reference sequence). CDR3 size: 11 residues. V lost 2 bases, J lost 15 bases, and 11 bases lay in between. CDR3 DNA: TGTGCCAGCAGTTACGTTGGCTCTTGGTTCTTC. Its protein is CASSYVGSWFF.

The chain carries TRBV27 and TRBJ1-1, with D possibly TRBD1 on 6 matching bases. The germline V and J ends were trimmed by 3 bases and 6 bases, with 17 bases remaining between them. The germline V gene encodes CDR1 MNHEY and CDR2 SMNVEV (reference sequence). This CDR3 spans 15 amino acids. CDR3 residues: CASSFSGAGLAEAFF. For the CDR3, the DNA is TGTGCCAGCAGTTTCTCAGGGGCGGGTCTCGCTGAAGCTTTCTTT.

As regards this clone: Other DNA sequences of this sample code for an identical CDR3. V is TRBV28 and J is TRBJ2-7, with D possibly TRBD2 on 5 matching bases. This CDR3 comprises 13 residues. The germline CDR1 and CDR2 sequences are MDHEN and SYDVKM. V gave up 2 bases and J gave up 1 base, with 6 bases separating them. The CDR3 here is CASSLGGSYEQYF. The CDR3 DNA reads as TGTGCCAGCAGTTTAGGAGGATCCTACGAGCAGTACTTC.

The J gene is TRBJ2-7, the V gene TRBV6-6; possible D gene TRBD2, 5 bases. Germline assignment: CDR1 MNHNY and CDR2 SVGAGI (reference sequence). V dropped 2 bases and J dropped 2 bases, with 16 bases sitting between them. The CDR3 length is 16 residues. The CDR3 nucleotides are TGTGCCAGCAGTTACCACCCCGGAACCGGGGCCTACGAGCAGTACTTC. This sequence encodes CASSYHPGTGAYEQYF.